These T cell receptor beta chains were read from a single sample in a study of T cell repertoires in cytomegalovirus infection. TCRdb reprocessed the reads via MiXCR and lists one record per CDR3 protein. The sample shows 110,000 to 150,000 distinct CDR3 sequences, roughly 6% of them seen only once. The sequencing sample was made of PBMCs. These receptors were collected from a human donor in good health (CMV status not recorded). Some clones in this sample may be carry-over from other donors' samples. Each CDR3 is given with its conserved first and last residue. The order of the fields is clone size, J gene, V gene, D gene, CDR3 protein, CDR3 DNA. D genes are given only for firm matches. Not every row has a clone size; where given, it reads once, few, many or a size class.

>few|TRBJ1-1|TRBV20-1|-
CSARGDSSGGTEAFF
TGCAGTGCTAGAGGAGACAGCTCTGGGGGCACTGAAGCTTTCTTT
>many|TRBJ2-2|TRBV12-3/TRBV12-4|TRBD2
CASSLGGGTGELFF
TGTGCCAGCAGTCTCGGGGGGGGTACCGGGGAGCTGTTTTTT
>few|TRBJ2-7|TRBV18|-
CASSPLESYEQYF
TGTGCCAGCTCACCCCTTGAGTCCTACGAGCAGTACTTC
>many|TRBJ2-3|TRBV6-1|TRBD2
CASSELAGANPSTDTQYF
TGTGCCAGCAGTGAGCTAGCGGGGGCTAACCCTAGCACAGATACGCAGTATTTT
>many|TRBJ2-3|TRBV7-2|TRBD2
CASSLDPSGGADTQYF
TGTGCCAGCAGCTTAGATCCTAGCGGGGGCGCAGATACGCAGTATTTT
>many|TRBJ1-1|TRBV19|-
CASSIDLGSGTEAFF
TGTGCCAGTAGTATAGACCTGGGGAGTGGGACTGAAGCTTTCTTT
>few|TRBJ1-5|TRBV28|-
CASSPREGWVGQPQHF
TGTGCCAGCAGTCCCCGGGAGGGATGGGTAGGTCAGCCCCAGCATTTT
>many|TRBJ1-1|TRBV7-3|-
CASSFHTNTEAFF
TGTGCCAGCAGCTTTCACACGAACACTGAAGCTTTCTTT
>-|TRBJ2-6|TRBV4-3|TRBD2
CASSLGLAESSGANVLTF
TGCGCCAGCAGCCTGGGACTAGCGGAGAGCTCTGGGGCCAACGTCCTGACTTTC
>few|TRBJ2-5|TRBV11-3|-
CASSFSGEETQYF
TGTGCCAGCAGCTTCTCGGGGGAAGAGACCCAGTACTTC
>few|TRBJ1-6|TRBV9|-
CASTGGGYNSPLHF
TGTGCCAGCACCGGAGGCGGGTATAATTCACCCCTCCACTTT
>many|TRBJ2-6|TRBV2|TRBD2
CASSEASGGSGANVLTF
TGTGCCAGCAGTGAAGCTAGCGGGGGCTCTGGGGCCAACGTCCTGACTTTC
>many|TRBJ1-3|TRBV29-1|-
CSVETTAGNTIYF
TGCAGCGTTGAGACCACAGCTGGAAACACCATATATTTT
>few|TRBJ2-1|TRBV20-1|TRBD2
CSAPGLFDNEQFF
TGCAGTGCTCCGGGACTATTTGACAATGAGCAGTTCTTC
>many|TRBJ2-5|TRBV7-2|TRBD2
CASSSDGTSEETQYF
TGTGCCAGCAGCTCTGATGGGACTAGTGAGGAGACCCAGTACTTC
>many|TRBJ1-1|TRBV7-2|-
CASSSQRGTEAFF
TGTGCCAGCAGCTCCCAACGGGGGACTGAAGCTTTCTTT
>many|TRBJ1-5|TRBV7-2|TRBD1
CASSSGTGRPTGANQPQHF
TGTGCCAGCAGCTCTGGGACAGGGCGACCAACAGGGGCAAATCAGCCCCAGCATTTT
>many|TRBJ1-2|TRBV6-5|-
CASTPSGLVTGPVTF
TGTGCCAGCACCCCGTCGGGCCTAGTGACCGGGCCCGTCACCTTC
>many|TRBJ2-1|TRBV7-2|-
CASSLAPGFNEQFF
TGTGCCAGCAGCTTAGCTCCAGGGTTTAATGAGCAGTTCTTC
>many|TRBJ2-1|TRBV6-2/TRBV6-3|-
CASSYPIAGGAKFF
TGTGCCAGCAGTTACCCCATTGCAGGGGGGGCCAAGTTCTTC
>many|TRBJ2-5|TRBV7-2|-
CASSRGGSETQYF
TGTGCCAGCAGCCGTGGGGGTTCGGAGACCCAGTACTTC
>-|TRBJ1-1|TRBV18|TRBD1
CASSPPTGRDTEAFF
TGTGCCAGCTCACCACCGACAGGGCGGGACACTGAAGCTTTCTTT
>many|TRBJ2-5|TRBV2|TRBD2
CASSGLAGGVKETQYF
TGTGCCAGCAGCGGACTAGCGGGGGGCGTGAAAGAGACCCAGTACTTC
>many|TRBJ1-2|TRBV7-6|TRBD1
CASSFRQGDGYTF
TGTGCCAGCAGCTTCCGACAGGGGGATGGCTACACCTTC
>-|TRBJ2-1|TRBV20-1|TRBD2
CSARPQRGGLEQFF
TGCAGTGCCAGGCCCCAGCGGGGGGGGTTGGAGCAGTTCTTC
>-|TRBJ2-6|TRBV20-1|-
CSARARVGAGANVLTF
TGCAGTGCTAGAGCGAGGGTAGGCGCTGGGGCCAACGTCCTGACTTTC
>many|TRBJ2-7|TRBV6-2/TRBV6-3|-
CASSPTDRWYEQYF
TGTGCCAGCAGCCCGACCGATCGTTGGTACGAGCAGTACTTC
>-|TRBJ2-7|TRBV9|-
CASSGDGHYEQYF
TGTGCCAGCAGCGGAGACGGACACTACGAGCAGTACTTC
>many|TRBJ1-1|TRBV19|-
CASSPAGRLNTEAFF
TGTGCCAGTAGCCCGGCCGGACGGTTGAACACTGAAGCTTTCTTT
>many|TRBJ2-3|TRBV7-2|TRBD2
CASSLSSGAGNTQYF
TGTGCCAGCAGCTTGTCCAGCGGGGCGGGGAATACGCAGTATTTT
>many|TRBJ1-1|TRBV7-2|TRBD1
CASRFPLPPGTGSTEAFF
TGTGCCAGCAGATTTCCCCTACCTCCCGGGACAGGGTCCACTGAAGCTTTCTTT
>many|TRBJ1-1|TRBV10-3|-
CAISEGSIGRNTEAFF
TGTGCCATCAGTGAGGGTTCAATAGGCCGGAACACTGAAGCTTTCTTT
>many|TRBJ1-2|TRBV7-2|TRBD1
CASSPGQGGYTF
TGTGCCAGCAGCCCAGGACAGGGAGGCTACACCTTC
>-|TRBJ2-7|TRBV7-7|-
CASSPHPDNYEQYF
TGTGCCAGCAGCCCCCATCCGGACAACTACGAGCAGTACTTC
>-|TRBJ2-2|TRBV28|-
CASKQGGANTGELFF
TGTGCCAGCAAGCAGGGGGGGGCGAACACCGGGGAGCTGTTTTTT
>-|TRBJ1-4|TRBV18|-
CASSPERDEKLFF
TGTGCCAGCTCACCAGAGAGAGACGAAAAACTGTTTTTT
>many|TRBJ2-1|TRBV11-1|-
CASSLGLDNEQFF
TGTGCCAGCAGCTTGGGACTTGACAATGAGCAGTTCTTC
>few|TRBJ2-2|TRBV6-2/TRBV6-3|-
CASSYEGPGELFF
TGTGCCAGCAGTTACGAGGGGCCCGGGGAGCTGTTTTTT
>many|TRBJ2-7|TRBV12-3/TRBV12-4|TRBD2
CASSPLGIAGNSYEQYF
TGTGCCAGCAGTCCGCTGGGGATAGCGGGGAACTCCTACGAGCAGTACTTC
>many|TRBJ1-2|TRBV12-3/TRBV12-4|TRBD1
CASSSLLGQGINGYTF
TGTGCCAGCAGTTCCCTACTCGGACAGGGAATAAATGGCTACACCTTC
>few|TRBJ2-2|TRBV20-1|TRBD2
CSAPVAGGPGELFF
TGCAGTGCTCCGGTAGCGGGGGGTCCCGGGGAGCTGTTTTTT
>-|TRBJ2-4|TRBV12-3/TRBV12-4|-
CASSFTVVKNIQYF
TGTGCCAGCAGTTTTACCGTGGTCAAAAACATTCAGTACTTC
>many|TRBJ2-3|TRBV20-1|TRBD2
CSERGPTDTQYF
TGCAGTGAGCGGGGGCCCACAGATACGCAGTATTTT